The rows below give T cell receptor beta chains drawn from one sample of a study of technical replicates of blood from a handful of donors. Clones were read by immunoSEQ multiplex PCR, and TCRdb kept only the in-frame ones, dropping some. The table has fewer than 60,000 clones, more than 85% seen once. The material sequenced was PBMCs. The receptors come from a human donor in good health. Some clones in this sample may be carry-over from other donors' samples. Both conserved end residues are part of each CDR3. A D gene is named only where the DNA matches it firmly. The listing skips clone size in some rows; elsewhere it reads once, few, many or a size class.

TRBD2	once	16	TRBV6-4	TRBJ2-7	TGTGCCAGCAGTGTACCCCAACTAGCGGGAGCGTACGAGCAGTACTTC	CASSVPQLAGAYEQYF
TRBD2	.	16	TRBV5-1	TRBJ2-1	TGCGCCAGCAAACCCATGGGGACTAGCGGGGGAGGTGAGCAGTTCTTC	CASKPMGTSGGGEQFF
.	.	16	TRBV4-1	TRBJ2-2	TGCGCCAGCAGGCACGGGCCTCGGACAGACACCGGGGAGCTGTTTTTT	CASRHGPRTDTGELFF
.	.	14	TRBV4-3	TRBJ1-5	TGCGCCAGCAGCCAAGGACAGAGCAATCAGCCCCAGCATTTT	CASSQGQSNQPQHF
TRBD1	few	18	TRBV7-3	TRBJ1-1	TGTGCCAGCAGCTTAAGGGGGGGGACAGGTCTTTTGAACACTGAAGCTTTCTTT	CASSLRGGTGLLNTEAFF
.	.	13	TRBV6-5	TRBJ1-5	TGTGCCAGCACCCTGGGCCAGGGCGGGCCCCAGCATTTT	CASTLGQGGPQHF
.	.	11	TRBV29-1	TRBJ1-2	TGCAGCGTTTATGACAGCCCAGGCTACACCTTC	CSVYDSPGYTF
.	.	13	TRBV7-2	TRBJ2-7	TGTGCCAGCAGCTTAGCGGGGGGTCAAGAGCAGTACTTC	CASSLAGGQEQYF
TRBD1	.	16	TRBV7-6	TRBJ1-1	TGTGCCAGCAGCTTGAGGGACAGGGGGTTGAACACTGAAGCTTTCTTT	CASSLRDRGLNTEAFF
.	.	16	TRBV15	TRBJ2-3	TGTGCCACCAGCACCCGACTCAACCCTAGCACAGATACGCAGTATTTT	CATSTRLNPSTDTQYF
.	.	11	TRBV2	TRBJ1-2	TGTGCCAGCGGGGAGGGAATTGGCTACACCTTC	CASGEGIGYTF
.	.	15	TRBV5-4	TRBJ1-2	TGTGCCAGCAGCCCCCCCAGAAGATCTAACTATGGCTACACCTTC	CASSPPRRSNYGYTF
.	.	13	TRBV6-5	TRBJ2-3	TGTGCCAGCGGAGGACAGCGTAGGGATACGCAGTATTTT	CASGGQRRDTQYF
.	.	14	TRBV15	TRBJ1-4	TGTGCCACCAGCAGAGCGGCGCCGGGTGAAAAACTGTTTTTT	CATSRAAPGEKLFF
.	.	13	TRBV29-1	TRBJ1-2	TGCAGCGTTGGTCCACTAGGGAGCTATGGCTACACCTTC	CSVGPLGSYGYTF
TRBD2	.	15	TRBV12-5	TRBJ2-3	TGTGCTAGTGGAAGACTAGCGGGAGGGCCGGATACGCAGTATTTT	CASGRLAGGPDTQYF
TRBD1	.	13	TRBV7-9	TRBJ2-2	TGTGCCAGCAGCTGGACAGGGACCGGGGAGCTGTTTTTT	CASSWTGTGELFF
.	.	10	TRBV5-8	TRBJ1-4	TGTGCCAGCAGCTTGGGGACAGACGATTTT	CASSLGTDDF
.	.	14	TRBV4-1	TRBJ1-1	TGCGCCAGCAGCCCAACGACAGGCAACACTGAAGCTTTCTTT	CASSPTTGNTEAFF
TRBD2	.	18	TRBV7-3	TRBJ2-7	TGTGCCAGCAGCCAAGGAGCTAGCGGGGGCCCGAGCTCCTACGAGCAGTACTTC	CASSQGASGGPSSYEQYF
TRBD1	.	18	TRBV7-3	TRBJ1-2	TGTGCCAGCAGCTTAACCGCCGTAGGACAGGGGGGAAACTATGGCTACACCTTC	CASSLTAVGQGGNYGYTF
.	.	13	TRBV5-4	TRBJ2-7	TGTGCCAGCAGCTTGGCCAGGTCCGGTGAGCAGTACTTC	CASSLARSGEQYF
.	.	11	TRBV6-1	TRBJ2-7	TGTGCCAGCGGACGGGGTGTCGAGCAGTACTTC	CASGRGVEQYF
TRBD1	.	14	TRBV2	TRBJ1-4	TGTGCCAGCAGGGACAGGGGAGGTAATGAAAAACTGTTTTTT	CASRDRGGNEKLFF
.	once	16	TRBV11-2	TRBJ2-1	TGTGCCAGCAAAATAAGGGGGGGACCGGACTACAATGAGCAGTTCTTC	CASKIRGGPDYNEQFF
.	.	15	TRBV19	TRBJ1-5	TGTGCCAGTACCCCCCGGGGGATTAGCAATCAGCCCCAGCATTTT	CASTPRGISNQPQHF
TRBD2	.	15	TRBV7-2	TRBJ2-3	TGTGCCAGCAGCCATGGGACTAGTCCGGCCGATACGCAGTATTTT	CASSHGTSPADTQYF
.	.	14	TRBV7-9	TRBJ1-2	TGTGCCAGCAGCTTGGATGGAGGGTCCGGCGGCTACACCTTC	CASSLDGGSGGYTF
TRBD1	.	14	TRBV6-5	TRBJ1-6	TGTGCCAGCAGTTCCGGACAGGGGGGGTCACCCCTCCACTTT	CASSSGQGGSPLHF
.	.	16	TRBV21-1	TRBJ2-5	TGTGCCAGCAGCAAAGGGACAAGGATATCCCAAGAGACCCAGTACTTC	CASSKGTRISQETQYF
.	.	15	TRBV4-3	TRBJ1-1	TGCGCCAGCAGCCAAGATTGGCAGGCGAACACTGAAGCTTTCTTT	CASSQDWQANTEAFF
TRBD1	once	12	TRBV5-1	TRBJ2-1	TGCGCCAGCAGCTTGACAGGGGGTGAGCAGTTCTTC	CASSLTGGEQFF
TRBD1	.	19	TRBV5-1	TRBJ2-7	TGCGCCAGCAGCTACCGACAGGGGAACAGAACGAAAAACTCCTACGAGCAGTACTTC	CASSYRQGNRTKNSYEQYF
.	.	14	TRBV5-8	TRBJ2-1	TGTGCCAGCAGCCCCCACGCGGAGTACAATGAGCAGTTCTTC	CASSPHAEYNEQFF
TRBD2	.	15	TRBV6-4	TRBJ2-7	TGTGCCAGCAGTGTGGGAGGGATCTCATTTGGCGAGCAGTACTTC	CASSVGGISFGEQYF
TRBD2	.	13	TRBV30	TRBJ2-7	TGTGCCTGGAGTGTACCCCCTAGCGGGGTTGAGTACTTC	CAWSVPPSGVEYF
TRBD2	.	17	TRBV9	TRBJ2-2	TGTGCCAGCAGCGTGCATACTAGCGACGCGAACACCGGGGAGCTGTTTTTT	CASSVHTSDANTGELFF
TRBD1	.	13	TRBV5-1	TRBJ1-6	TGCGCCAGCAGCTTTGGACAGGATTCACCCCTCCACTTT	CASSFGQDSPLHF
.	.	13	TRBV18	TRBJ1-1	TGTGCCAGCTCACCCCAGGGCGGCACTGAAGCTTTCTTT	CASSPQGGTEAFF
TRBD2	.	16	TRBV30	TRBJ2-1	TGTGCCTGGAGTCCCTTCGGGACTAGTTGGGGCGATGAGCAGTTCTTC	CAWSPFGTSWGDEQFF